This TCR beta chain is from a study of cytomegalovirus exposure and HLA in healthy donors. Study observations and caveats: Later on, a genetic analysis was performed. It linked a missense variant in DCLRE1C with V- and J-gene trimming of TCR beta.

As for this clone: Its specificity is not known.

Use of 60 Vbeta and 13 Jbeta primers characterized the PCR. Profiling relied on immunoSEQ multiplex PCR, and the TCRdb table lists in-frame clones only, not all of them. This sample's table has some 70,000 clones. This sequence was found in a man in his forties or fifties in good health and CMV-seronegative. Sequencing was carried out using PBMCs.

The CDR3 nucleotides are TGCGCCAGCAGCAGAGAAGACAGGGCGAGATCCTACGAGCAGTACTTC. This translates into CASSREDRARSYEQYF. This sequence joins TRBV4-1 and TRBJ2-7, with 7 bases aligning to TRBD1. There are 16 residues in the CDR3. V shed 5 bases, J shed 1 base, and the junction held 11 bases outside the gene matches. Germline loops: CDR1 MGHRA, CDR2 YSYEKL.